The 6 T cell receptor beta chains reported below all come from one sample, sequenced in a study of beta chain features in type 1 diabetes. Their antigen targets remain unknown. General observations from the study: Shorter TCRB CDR3s, moderately but significantly so, were found in Type 1 diabetes patients in all four CD4+ subsets.

Every bit of the isolated RNA underwent reverse transcription, so sequencing read expressed TCRB transcripts. The repertoire was sequenced with immunoSEQ multiplex PCR; TCRdb's copy has only in-frame clones and lacks some. Here the sample spans over 150,000 clones, around 8.3% being singletons. The sample consisted of central memory CD4+ T cells from blood. The receptors were gathered from a young woman with type 1 diabetes.

The chain couples TRBV4-2 to TRBJ2-3; 7 nucleotides align to TRBD2. This CDR3 has 18 residues. Germline CDR1 LGHNA, CDR2 YNFKEQ. V gave up 0 bases and J gave up 3 bases; unmatched junction bases: 12. Here the CDR3 reads CASSQDVGLGGGTDTQYF. Here the CDR3 DNA reads TGTGCCAGCAGCCAAGATGTGGGTCTTGGGGGAGGGACAGATACGCAGTATTTT.

This clone was counted only a few times. V is TRBV29-1 and J is TRBJ1-1; D possibly corresponds to TRBD1 (5 bases). Germline V gene sequence: CDR1 SQVTM, CDR2 ANQGSEA. This CDR3 has 12 residues. V was cut by 3 bases and J by 7 bases, with 12 bases left in between. In DNA, the CDR3 is TGCAGCGTTGACCAGGGAGCGGGTGAAGCTTTCTTT. Its protein is CSVDQGAGEAFF.

The chain employs TRBV5-6 and TRBJ2-2; D is unclear. V was pared by 7 bases and J by 6 bases, with 10 bases between. Germline lookup yields CDR1 SGHDT and CDR2 YYEEEE. The CDR3 contains 12 residues. CDR3 loop: CASQPRAGELFF. CDR3 nucleotides: TGTGCCAGCCAACCTCGGGCCGGGGAGCTGTTTTTT. Combining the CDR3 with reference TRBV5-6 and TRBJ2-2 gives the whole variable domain DAGVTQSPTHLIKTRGQQVTLRCSPKSGHDTVSWYQQALGQGPQFIFQYYEEEERQRGNFPDRFSGHQFPNYSSELNVNALLLGDSALYLCASQPRAGELFFGEGSRLTVL.

This clone was observed once. The gene calls are TRBV29-1 and TRBJ2-5; 8 nucleotides agree with TRBD1. Trimming cost V 8 bases and J 2 bases; bases outside gene matches: 7. Looked up from germline, CDR1 is SQVTM and CDR2 is ANQGSEA. CDR3 size: 13 residues. In nucleotides, the CDR3 is TGCAGCACCCGACAGGGGCTTCAAGAGACCCAGTACTTC. Translating gives CSTRQGLQETQYF.

This clone was detected only a few times. The chain joins TRBV2 to TRBJ1-5; 8 nucleotides line up with TRBD1. The germline V gene has CDR1 SNHLY and CDR2 FYNNEI. V shed 5 bases and J 6 bases; nucleotides not matched to a gene: 9. This CDR3 spans 15 amino acids. The CDR3 reads CASSPETGVSQPQHF. The CDR3 nucleotides are TGTGCCAGCAGTCCTGAGACAGGGGTGAGTCAGCCCCAGCATTTT.

The chain has TRBV6-6 and TRBJ2-5; TRBD1 agrees at 7 bases. With 4 bases clipped from V and 3 bases from J, the junction kept 2 bases outside the gene matches. The germline CDR1 and CDR2 sequences are MNHNY and SVGAGI (reference sequence). This CDR3 has 13 amino acids. CDR3 DNA: TGTGCCAGCAGTTTCGGACAGGAAGAGACCCAGTACTTC. Translating gives CASSFGQEETQYF.